This TCR beta chain was observed in a study of cytomegalovirus exposure and HLA in healthy donors. Overall study findings and caveats: Common viral pathogens (according to a later analysis) appeared linked to several of the most significant clusters. Available immune exposure information covered CMV serostatus only.

The CDR3 runs to 14 residues. Germline lookup yields CDR1 SGHDT and CDR2 YYEEEE. The germline V and J ends were trimmed by 4 bases and 4 bases, with 14 bases remaining between them. This clone was observed a single time. What it binds is unknown. Researchers ran the PCR with 60 Vbeta and 13 Jbeta primers. Produced via immunoSEQ multiplex PCR; TCRdb's table is partial and in-frame only. The sample carries 150,000 to 200,000 clones, roughly 80% recorded once. Sequencing input: PBMCs. The sequence came from a woman younger than 30 in good health and CMV-seronegative. The chain is built from TRBV5-6 and TRBJ1-2, with D possibly matching TRBD1 (5 bases). The CDR3 region has the DNA TGTGCCAGCAGCGCCGCAACAGGAATCTATGGCTACACCTTC. The encoded protein is CASSAATGIYGYTF. Drawing the rest from reference TRBV5-6 and TRBJ1-2, the complete variable domain is DAGVTQSPTHLIKTRGQQVTLRCSPKSGHDTVSWYQQALGQGPQFIFQYYEEEERQRGNFPDRFSGHQFPNYSSELNVNALLLGDSALYLCASSAATGIYGYTFGSGTRLTVV.